Below are 24 T cell receptor beta chains sequenced from a single sample in a study of response to subunit inactivated influenza vaccine. TCRdb ran MiXCR on the RT-PCR reads and lists one entry per CDR3 protein. The sample includes hundreds of thousands of distinct CDR3 sequences, 12% to 15% of them seen just once. The sequences come from PBMCs from blood, collected less than 15 days before vaccination. The source is a man between 50 and 59 years old who received an inactivated influenza vaccine.

CDR3 residues: CSARALALQGSYNEQFF. DNA of the CDR3: TGCAGTGCTAGGGCCCTCGCCCTCCAGGGCTCCTACAATGAGCAGTTCTTC. The genes are TRBV20-1 and TRBJ2-1; tentatively, D is TRBD1 (5 bases). This CDR3 region has 17 residues. Trimming pared 3 bases from V and 0 bases from J, leaving 18 bases between. Germline CDR1 reads DFQATT; CDR2 reads SNEGSKA (reference sequence).

This clonotype has just a few counts. The genes are TRBV10-3 and TRBJ2-7, with 7 positions matching TRBD1. This CDR3 spans 13 amino acids. With 2 bases clipped from V and 2 bases from J, the junction kept 0 bases outside the gene matches. CDR1 and CDR2 from the germline V gene are ENHRY and SYGVKD. CDR3 residues: CAISEGQAYEQYF. For the CDR3, the DNA is TGTGCCATCAGTGAGGGACAGGCCTACGAGCAGTACTTC.

This clonotype was found a few times. The chain is built from TRBV29-1 and TRBJ2-1; perhaps D is TRBD1 or TRBD2 (6 bases each). Germline assignment: CDR1 SQVTM and CDR2 ANQGSEA. V dropped 5 bases and J dropped 8 bases, with 13 bases sitting between them. The CDR3 covers 12 residues. CDR3 coding DNA: TGCAGCGTTCAAAGGGGGGTCGATGAGCAGTTCTTC. It encodes CSVQRGVDEQFF.

V and J are TRBV5-1 and TRBJ2-1; no reliable D call. This CDR3 is 12 amino acids long. Trimming left V 2 bases short and J 9 bases short, with 9 bases between. Germline values: CDR1 SGHRS, CDR2 YFSETQ. The CDR3 spells CASSFVEGEQFF. The CDR3, as DNA: TGCGCCAGCAGCTTTGTAGAAGGTGAGCAGTTCTTC. Together with reference TRBV5-1 and TRBJ2-1, the CDR3 gives the full variable domain: KAGVTQTPRYLIKTRGQQVTLSCSPISGHRSVSWYQQTPGQGLQFLFEYFSETQRNKGNFPGRFSGRQFSNSRSEMNVSTLELGDSALYLCASSFVEGEQFFGPGTRLTVL.

V usage is TRBV29-1 and J usage is TRBJ2-1; unclear D gene. Between the trimmed V and J ends, which lost 4 bases and 0 bases, there was a span of 10 bases. From germline, CDR1 is SQVTM and CDR2 ANQGSEA. The CDR3 spans 14 residues. The CDR3 reads CSVVYASSYNEQFF. The CDR3 nucleotides are TGCAGCGTTGTCTATGCGAGCTCCTACAATGAGCAGTTCTTC.

This chain links TRBV28 with TRBJ2-3, with a tentative D call TRBD2 (5 bases). V lost 6 bases and J lost 5, with 12 bases in between. Per the germline V gene, CDR1 is MDHEN and CDR2 is SYDVKM. This CDR3 is 13 amino acids long. CDR3 nucleotide sequence: TGTGCCAGCAGGGCTGGAGGTGGAGATACGCAGTATTTT. Amino acid sequence: CASRAGGGDTQYF.

The V gene is TRBV6-1, the J gene TRBJ2-2, with 7 bases fitting TRBD2. V gave up 7 bases and J gave up 5 bases; unmatched junction bases: 10. Germline loops: CDR1 MNHNS, CDR2 SASEGT. CDR3 size: 15 residues. Here the CDR3 reads CASIKLAGATGELFF. The CDR3 nucleotides are TGTGCCAGCATAAAGTTGGCGGGAGCAACCGGGGAGCTGTTTTTT.

The chain recombines TRBV29-1 with TRBJ2-2, with 8 positions matching TRBD1. This CDR3 region has 13 residues. V lost 6 bases, J lost 3 bases, and 3 bases stayed unmatched. The germline gives CDR1 SQVTM, CDR2 ANQGSEA. The CDR3 region has the DNA TGCAGCGTGGAGACAGGGGACACCGGGGAGCTGTTTTTT. Translated, it gives CSVETGDTGELFF.

The CDR3 DNA is TGTGCCAGCAGCTTACTAGGGAAGAGGGGCCAAGAGACCCAGTACTTC. Protein: CASSLLGKRGQETQYF. This chain connects TRBV7-9 to TRBJ2-5; either TRBD1 or TRBD2 may fit D (5 bases each). This CDR3 region has 16 residues. V shed 2 bases and J shed 1 base, with 14 bases lying between them. Germline lookup yields CDR1 SEHNR and CDR2 FQNEAQ (reference sequence).

The sample holds many counts of this clonotype. Here the CDR3 reads CASSQAHQRGIVDEQFF. CDR3 nucleotide sequence: TGTGCCAGCAGCCAAGCTCATCAGCGGGGGATTGTGGATGAGCAGTTCTTC. The genes are TRBV3-1 and TRBJ2-1, with 8 nucleotides matching TRBD2. Germline V gene data show CDR1 as LGHDT and CDR2 as YNNKEL (reference sequence). There are 17 residues in the CDR3. The V gene end was trimmed by 1 base and the J gene end by 8 bases; junction bases not matched to a gene: 13.

The chain recombines TRBV6-2 or TRBV6-3 with TRBJ2-5; 7 positions agree with TRBD1. CDR1 is MNHEY and CDR2 is SVGEGT in the germline V gene. The CDR3 is made up of 15 amino acids. V shed 4 bases and J 2 bases; nucleotides not matched to a gene: 7. The CDR3 here is CASSSLGQPQETQYF. CDR3 nucleotides: TGTGCCAGCAGTTCTCTGGGACAGCCTCAAGAGACCCAGTACTTC.

This clonotype was seen only a few times. The chain links TRBV6-2 or TRBV6-3 to TRBJ2-1, with 9 bases matching TRBD2. Germline V gene lookup returns CDR1 MNHEY and CDR2 SVGEGT. This CDR3 is built from 16 residues. V shed 2 bases and J 6 bases; nucleotides not matched to a gene: 8. CDR3 sequence (DNA): TGTGCCAGCAGTTACCCCGCGGCTAGCGGGGCCAATGAGCAGTTCTTC. Protein sequence: CASSYPAASGANEQFF.

This clonotype was counted between two and nine times. The gene calls are TRBV9 and TRBJ2-3; 8 bases line up with TRBD2. CDR3 size: 17 residues. Trimming at V came to 0 bases and at J to 0 bases, leaving 6 bases not matched to a gene. CDR1 SGDLS and CDR2 YYNGEE come from the germline V gene. The CDR3 region has the DNA TGTGCCAGCAGCGTAGAAGGAGCGGGAGATAGCACAGATACGCAGTATTTT. As protein: CASSVEGAGDSTDTQYF.

The sample holds a few counts of this clonotype. The chain couples TRBV7-8 to TRBJ2-3; a possible D gene is TRBD2 (5 bases). Germline CDR1 is SGHVS and CDR2 is FQNEAQ. CDR3 length: 14 residues. Trimming left V 6 bases short and J 2 bases short, with 12 bases between. The CDR3 spells CASSFGVSTDTQYF. The CDR3 bases are TGTGCCAGCAGTTTCGGGGTCTCCACAGATACGCAGTATTTT.

This clonotype showed up just a few times. The germline gene is not matched at one end of the junction; a read error may be the cause. The chain uses TRBV7-2 and TRBJ2-7; D is unclear. Germline assignment: CDR1 SGHTA and CDR2 FQGNSA. The CDR3 runs 12 residues. The CDR3 bases are TGTGCCAGCAGTTTAGCAGTCGGCGAGCAGTACTTC. Amino acids: CASSLAVGEQYF.

Many counts were recorded for this clonotype. The CDR3 loop is CASSSGTRSYEQYF. The DNA of the CDR3 is TGTGCCAGCAGTTCCGGGACTAGATCCTACGAGCAGTACTTC. J is TRBJ2-7 and V is TRBV6-2 or TRBV6-3; 8 positions match TRBD2. V shed 4 bases and J 1 base; nucleotides not matched to a gene: 3. The germline CDR1 and CDR2 sequences are MNHEY and SVGEGT. CDR3 length: 14 amino acids.

There are a few counts of this clonotype. The germline gene is not matched at one end of the junction; a read error may be the cause. The chain joins TRBV4-3 to TRBJ2-7; 11 bases are shared with TRBD2. Germline V gene lookup returns CDR1 LGHNA and CDR2 YSLEER. The CDR3 is 15 amino acids. The CDR3, as DNA: TGCGCCAGCAGCCAGGAACTAGCGGGAGTCTTCGAGCAATACTTC. Amino acid sequence: CASSQELAGVFEQYF.

At least ten counts were recorded for this clonotype. This chain links TRBV7-2 with TRBJ2-5, with D perhaps TRBD2 (6 bases). The CDR3 has 15 amino acids. Germline CDR1 and CDR2: SGHTA and FQGNSA. Trimming pared 2 bases from V and 1 base from J, leaving 11 bases between. CDR3 loop: CASSLFPGVQETQYF. The CDR3 region has the DNA TGTGCCAGCAGCTTATTCCCGGGGGTCCAAGAGACCCAGTACTTC.

The gene calls are TRBV24-1 and TRBJ2-1; TRBD2 agrees at 9 bases. V trimming: 3 bases; J trimming: 8 bases; junction bases outside the gene matches: 10. CDR1 and CDR2 (germline): KGHDR, SFDVKD. The CDR3 is 16 amino acids. DNA for the CDR3: TGTGCCACCAGTGATCGTAGCGGGAGTACCCCCCATGAGCAGTTCTTC. Its translation: CATSDRSGSTPHEQFF.

This clonotype came up a few times. The chain links TRBV25-1 to TRBJ2-6; D not resolved. CDR1 is MGHDK and CDR2 is SYGVNS in the germline V gene. Trimming took 5 bases from V and 2 from J, leaving 13 bases between them. The CDR3 is made up of 16 amino acids. CDR3 amino acids: CASSTIGVAGANVLTF. The CDR3 DNA reads TGTGCCAGCAGTACGATTGGTGTGGCTGGGGCCAACGTCCTGACTTTC. The full variable domain, completed using reference TRBV25-1 and TRBJ2-6, is EADIYQTPRYLVIGTGKKITLECSQTMGHDKMYWYQQDPGMELHLIHYSYGVNSTEKGDLSSESTVSRIRTEHFPLTLESARPSHTSQYLCASSTIGVAGANVLTFGAGSRLTVL.

The J gene is TRBJ2-4, the V gene TRBV14; TRBD2 matches at 10 bases. V shed 1 base and J 1 base; nucleotides not matched to a gene: 10. Germline V gene lookup returns CDR1 SGHDN and CDR2 FVKESK. The CDR3 runs 19 residues. The CDR3 spells CASSQVLLSSGSAKNIQYF. The CDR3 DNA sequence: TGTGCCAGCAGCCAAGTTTTATTATCTAGCGGGAGTGCCAAAAACATTCAGTACTTC.

This clonotype has only a few counts. V and J are TRBV15 and TRBJ2-1, with TRBD1 identical over 7 bases. The J segment lost 7 bases and the V segment lost 0 bases, leaving 3 bases of the junction unmatched. The CDR3 is 14 amino acids. Germline-derived CDR1 and CDR2 are LNHNV and YYDKDF (reference sequence). The CDR3 loop is CATSRDRTGNEQFF. The CDR3 coding sequence is TGTGCCACCAGCAGAGACCGGACAGGAAATGAGCAGTTCTTC.

There are a few counts of this clonotype. This rearrangement joins TRBV6-2 or TRBV6-3 to TRBJ2-2, with D tentatively TRBD2 (5 bases). V shed 6 bases and J shed 0 bases, with 14 bases lying between them. Germline assignment: CDR1 MNHEY and CDR2 SVGEGT. There are 16 residues in the CDR3. CDR3 sequence reads: CASRLGPFANTGELFF. The CDR3 DNA follows: TGTGCCAGCAGACTAGGACCGTTCGCGAACACCGGGGAGCTGTTTTTT.

This clonotype showed up many times. The V call is TRBV6-2 or TRBV6-3, the J call TRBJ2-7, with 7 bases fitting TRBD1. V trimming: 10 bases; J trimming: 2 bases; junction bases outside the gene matches: 2. CDR1 and CDR2 from the germline V gene are MNHEY and SVGEGT. The CDR3 has 11 residues. The CDR3 spells CATGQTYEQYF. As DNA, the CDR3 is TGTGCCACGGGACAGACCTACGAGCAGTACTTC.